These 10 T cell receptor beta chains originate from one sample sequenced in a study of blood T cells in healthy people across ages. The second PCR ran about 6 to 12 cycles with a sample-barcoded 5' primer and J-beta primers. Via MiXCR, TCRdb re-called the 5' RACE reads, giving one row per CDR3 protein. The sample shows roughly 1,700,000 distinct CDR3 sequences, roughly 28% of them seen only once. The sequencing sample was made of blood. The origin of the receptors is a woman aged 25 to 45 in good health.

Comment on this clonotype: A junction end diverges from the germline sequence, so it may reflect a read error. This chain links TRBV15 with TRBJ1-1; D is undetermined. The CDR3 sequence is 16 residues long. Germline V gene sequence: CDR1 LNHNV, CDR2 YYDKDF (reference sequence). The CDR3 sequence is CATNRGLGNMNTEAFF. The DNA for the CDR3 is TGTGCCACCAACAGAGGCCTCGGAAACATGAACACTGAAGCTTTCTTT.

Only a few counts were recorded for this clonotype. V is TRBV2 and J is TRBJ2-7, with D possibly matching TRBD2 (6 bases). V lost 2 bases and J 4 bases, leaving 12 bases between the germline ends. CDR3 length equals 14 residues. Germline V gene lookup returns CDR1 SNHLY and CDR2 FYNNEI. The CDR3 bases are TGTGCCAGCAGTGAATTAGGCCGGGAGTACGAGCAGTACTTC. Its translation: CASSELGREYEQYF. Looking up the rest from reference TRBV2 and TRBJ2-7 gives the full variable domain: EPEVTQTPSHQVTQMGQEVILRCVPISNHLYFYWYRQILGQKVEFLVSFYNNEISEKSEIFDDQFSVERPDGSNFTLKIRSTKLEDSAMYFCASSELGREYEQYFGPGTRLTVT.

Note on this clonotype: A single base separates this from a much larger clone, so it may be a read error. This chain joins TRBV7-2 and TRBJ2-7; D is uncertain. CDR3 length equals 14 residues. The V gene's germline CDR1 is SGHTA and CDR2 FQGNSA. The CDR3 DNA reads TGTGCCAGCAGCTTTGATATGTTCGCCTACGGGCAGTACTTC. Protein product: CASSFDMFAYGQYF.

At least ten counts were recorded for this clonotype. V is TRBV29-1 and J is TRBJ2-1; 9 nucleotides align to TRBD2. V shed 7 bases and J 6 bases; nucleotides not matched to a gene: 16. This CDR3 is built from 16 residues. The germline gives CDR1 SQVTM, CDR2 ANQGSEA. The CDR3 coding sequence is TGCAGCGCCACCTCGCTTAGCAGCGGGGGGACCAATGAGCAGTTCTTC. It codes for CSATSLSSGGTNEQFF.

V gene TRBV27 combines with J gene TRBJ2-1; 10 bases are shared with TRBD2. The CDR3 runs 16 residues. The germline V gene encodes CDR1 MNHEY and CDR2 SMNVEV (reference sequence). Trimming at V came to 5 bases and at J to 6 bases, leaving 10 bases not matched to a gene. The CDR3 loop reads CASSLLTSGFPNEQFF. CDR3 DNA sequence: TGTGCCAGCAGTCTCCTGACTAGCGGGTTCCCCAATGAGCAGTTCTTC.

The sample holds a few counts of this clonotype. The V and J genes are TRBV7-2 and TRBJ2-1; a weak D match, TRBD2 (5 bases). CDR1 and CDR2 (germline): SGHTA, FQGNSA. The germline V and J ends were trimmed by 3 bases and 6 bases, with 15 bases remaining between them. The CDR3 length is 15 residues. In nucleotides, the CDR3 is TGTGCCAGCAGCTTGGAGCGGAGGCCCGGCAATGAGCAGTTCTTC. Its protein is CASSLERRPGNEQFF.

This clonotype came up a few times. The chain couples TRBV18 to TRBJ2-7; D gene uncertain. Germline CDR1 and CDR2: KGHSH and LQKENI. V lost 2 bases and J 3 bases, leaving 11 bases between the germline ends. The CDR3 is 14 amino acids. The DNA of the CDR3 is TGTGCCAGCTCACCAGGTTCACAGAGCTACGAGCAGTACTTC. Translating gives CASSPGSQSYEQYF.

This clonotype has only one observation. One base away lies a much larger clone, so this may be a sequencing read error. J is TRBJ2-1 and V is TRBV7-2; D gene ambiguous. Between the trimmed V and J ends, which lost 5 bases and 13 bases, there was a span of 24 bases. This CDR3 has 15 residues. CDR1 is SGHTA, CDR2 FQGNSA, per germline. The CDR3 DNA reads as TGTGCCAGCAGCCTCGGCGGTGGGCCCCAAGAGACCCAGTTCTTC. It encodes CASSLGGGPQETQFF.

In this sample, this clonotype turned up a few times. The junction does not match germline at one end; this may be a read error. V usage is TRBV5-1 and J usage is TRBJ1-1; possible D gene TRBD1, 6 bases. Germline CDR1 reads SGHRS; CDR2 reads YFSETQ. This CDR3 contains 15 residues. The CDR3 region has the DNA TGTGCCAGCAGCTTGGGGGGGCCCCTGAACACTGAAGCTTTCTTT. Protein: CASSLGGPLNTEAFF.

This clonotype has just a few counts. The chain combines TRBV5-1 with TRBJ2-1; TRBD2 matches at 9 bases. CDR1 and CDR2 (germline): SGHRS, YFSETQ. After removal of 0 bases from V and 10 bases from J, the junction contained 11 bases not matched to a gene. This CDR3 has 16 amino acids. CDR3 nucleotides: TGCGCCAGCAGCTTGGTTGTTAGCGGGGGACCGGGGGAGCAGTTCTTC. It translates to CASSLVVSGGPGEQFF.